This T cell receptor beta chain was identified in a study of T cells after yellow fever vaccination. Findings and limits, study-wide: Reappearing after the booster were most of the clones from primary vaccination (roughly 96% CD4, approximately 85% CD8). Among all clonotypes, a small share was observed in both CD4 and CD8 compartments. Peaking on day 5 versus 15, the secondary response was faster but weaker.

The CDR3 has 14 amino acids. The V end lost 6 bases, the J end lost 4 bases, and 15 bases lay between the germline ends. A remark on this clonotype: Its antigen remains unknown.

Template switching with 5'RACE generated the TCR cDNA and added a universal primer site and UMIs. A single record per CDR3 protein comes from TCRdb applying MiXCR to the 5' RACE reads. The sample includes about 340,000 distinct CDR3 sequences, roughly an eighth seen only once; the top ten take 2.5% to 4%. This TCR was sampled from a man between 18 and 35 years old who received the YFV17D yellow fever vaccine. The chain joins TRBV12-3 or TRBV12-4 to TRBJ1-1; D unclear. Sequences were derived from CD4+ T cells sorted from PBMCs, sampled 15 days after the yellow fever booster vaccination. The CDR3 loop reads CASSTAGFGTEAFF. The CDR3 DNA reads TGTGCCAGCAGCACCGCGGGGTTTGGCACTGAAGCTTTCTTT.